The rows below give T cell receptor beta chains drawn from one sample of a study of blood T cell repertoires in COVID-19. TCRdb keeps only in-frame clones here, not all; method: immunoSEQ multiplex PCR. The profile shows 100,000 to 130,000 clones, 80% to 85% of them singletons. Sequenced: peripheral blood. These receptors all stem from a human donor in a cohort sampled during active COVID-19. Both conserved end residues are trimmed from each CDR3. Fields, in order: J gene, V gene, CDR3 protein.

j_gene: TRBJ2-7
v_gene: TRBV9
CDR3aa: ASSVEATATYEQY

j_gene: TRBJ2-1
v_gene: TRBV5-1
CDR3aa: ASSFGGGARLAGYNEQF

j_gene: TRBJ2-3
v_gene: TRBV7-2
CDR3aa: ASSLARVGADTQY

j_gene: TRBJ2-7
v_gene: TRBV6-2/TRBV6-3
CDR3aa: ASSYSRGYGEQY

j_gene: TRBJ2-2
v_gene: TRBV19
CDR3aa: ASRSGTSKAGELF

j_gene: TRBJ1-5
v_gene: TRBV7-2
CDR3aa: ASTDKGQPQH

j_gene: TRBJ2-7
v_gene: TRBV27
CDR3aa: ASSLGRWYGEQY

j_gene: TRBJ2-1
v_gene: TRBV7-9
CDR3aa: ASSSSGMAYNEQF

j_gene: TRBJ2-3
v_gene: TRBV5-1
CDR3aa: ASSVGQNTDTQY

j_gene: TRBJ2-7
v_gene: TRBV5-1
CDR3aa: ASSPPNLPDRTGQY

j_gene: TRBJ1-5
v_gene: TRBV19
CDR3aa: ASSPAGWPQH

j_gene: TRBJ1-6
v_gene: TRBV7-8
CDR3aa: ATMGSVSYNSPLH

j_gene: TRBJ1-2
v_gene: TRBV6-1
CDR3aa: ASSEGQGSSFGYGYT

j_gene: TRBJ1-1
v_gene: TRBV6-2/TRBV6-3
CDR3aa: ASSYSSGTMNTEAF

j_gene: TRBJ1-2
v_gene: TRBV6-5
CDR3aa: ASSYIRTGGTYGYT

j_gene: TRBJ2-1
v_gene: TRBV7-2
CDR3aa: ASSFRAGGPLEQF

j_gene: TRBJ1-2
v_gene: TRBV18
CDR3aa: ASSPTGGYGYT

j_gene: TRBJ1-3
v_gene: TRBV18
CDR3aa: ASSPRPGGSSGNTIY

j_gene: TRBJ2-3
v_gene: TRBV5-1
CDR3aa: ASSILAGPTDTQY

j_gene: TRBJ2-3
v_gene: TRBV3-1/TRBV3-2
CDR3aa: ASSQTSGRPDTQY

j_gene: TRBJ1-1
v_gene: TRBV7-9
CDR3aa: ATDRMNTEAF

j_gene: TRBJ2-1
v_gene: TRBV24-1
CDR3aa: ATSDPGQGSYNEQF

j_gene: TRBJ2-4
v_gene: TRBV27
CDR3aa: ASSLVGQKNIQY

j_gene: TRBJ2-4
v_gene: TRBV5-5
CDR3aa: ASSLVASGEVVGNIQY

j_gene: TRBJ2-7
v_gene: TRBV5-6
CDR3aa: ASSFSASGRYEQY

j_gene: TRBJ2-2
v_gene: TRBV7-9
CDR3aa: ASSSTGASNTGELF

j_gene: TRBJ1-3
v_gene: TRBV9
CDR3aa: ASSAPTTGGITIY

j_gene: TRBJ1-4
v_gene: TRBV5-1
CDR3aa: ASSSGQGGHEKLF

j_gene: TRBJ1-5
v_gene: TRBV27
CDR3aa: ASGTGSYSNQPQH

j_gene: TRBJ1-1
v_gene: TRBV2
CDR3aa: ASSEARRANTEAF

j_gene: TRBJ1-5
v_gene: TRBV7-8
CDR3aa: ASSRTSDQPQH

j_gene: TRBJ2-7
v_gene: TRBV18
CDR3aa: ASSSVAHRGGTYEQY

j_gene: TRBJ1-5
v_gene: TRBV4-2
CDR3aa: ASSQDGGDSNQPQH

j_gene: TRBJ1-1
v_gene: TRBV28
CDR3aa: ASRSGTWNTEAF

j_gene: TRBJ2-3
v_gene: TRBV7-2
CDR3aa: ASSLGFGSATDTQY

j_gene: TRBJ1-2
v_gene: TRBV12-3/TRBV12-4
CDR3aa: ASSLVGSGYT

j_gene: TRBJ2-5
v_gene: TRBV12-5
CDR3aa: ASGPDRETQY

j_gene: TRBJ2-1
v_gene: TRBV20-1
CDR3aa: SATTSNEQF

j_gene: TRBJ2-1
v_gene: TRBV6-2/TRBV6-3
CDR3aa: ASSNGLAGANEQF

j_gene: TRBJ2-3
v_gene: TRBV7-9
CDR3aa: ASSRGGALDTQY

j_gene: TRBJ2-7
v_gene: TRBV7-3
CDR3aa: ASSPEGGYEQY

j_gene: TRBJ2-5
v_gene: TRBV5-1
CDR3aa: ASSSEPMNQETQY

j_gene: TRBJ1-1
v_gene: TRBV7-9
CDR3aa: ASSLGLGGLDTEAF

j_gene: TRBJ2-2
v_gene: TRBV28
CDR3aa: ASSLDREYPDTGELF

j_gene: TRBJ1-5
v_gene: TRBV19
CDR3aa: ASRGHSSNQPQH

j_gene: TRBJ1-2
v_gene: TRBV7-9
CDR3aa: ASSLEGYGYT

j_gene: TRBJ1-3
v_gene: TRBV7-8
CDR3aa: ASSLGGRTAGNTIY

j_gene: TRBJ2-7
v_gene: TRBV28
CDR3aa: ASRDPGQTYEQY

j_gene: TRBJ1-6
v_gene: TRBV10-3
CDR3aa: ATWDRENSPLH

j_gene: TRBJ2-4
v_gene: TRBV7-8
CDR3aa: ASSPTGGGNIQY

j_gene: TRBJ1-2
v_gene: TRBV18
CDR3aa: ASSQDSIYGYT

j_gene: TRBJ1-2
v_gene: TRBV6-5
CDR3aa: ASSYTTTGTNYGYT